This is a list of T cell receptor beta chains from one sample in a study of post-analysis software for immune sequencing data. TCRdb analysed the PCR reads with MiXCR anew, one entry per CDR3 protein. In the table there are about 820,000 distinct CDR3 sequences, about 53% of which are singletons. What was sequenced was blood. The source of these receptors is a girl between 5 and 17 years old with multiple sclerosis. The CDR3 runs from the conserved cysteine through the conserved F or W. The D gene is left open where the match is weak. For some rows the clone size is stated as once, few or many, or as a class when expanded; others skip it.

>TRBD2|-|TRBV27|TRBJ2-1
CASSLSWLAGLAGARYNEQFF
TGTGCCAGCAGTTTATCGTGGTTAGCGGGACTAGCGGGGGCCCGCTACAATGAGCAGTTCTTC
>-|-|TRBV9|TRBJ2-1
CASSVNGGPNNEQFF
TGTGCCAGCAGCGTAAACGGGGGGCCCAACAATGAGCAGTTCTTC
>-|once|TRBV29-1|TRBJ1-1
CSASRGFLEAFF
TGCAGCGCCTCCCGCGGCTTTCTTGAAGCTTTCTTT
>TRBD1|-|TRBV20-1|TRBJ2-1
CSARRTGPYNEQFF
TGCAGTGCTAGGCGGACAGGCCCATACAATGAGCAGTTCTTC
>-|few|TRBV5-1|TRBJ2-7
CASSKTAESSYEQYF
TGCGCCAGCAGCAAAACAGCTGAGAGCTCCTACGAGCAGTACTTC
>TRBD2|-|TRBV29-1|TRBJ2-1
CSVGPGGPNEQFF
TGCAGCGTTGGGCCGGGAGGGCCCAATGAGCAGTTCTTC
>TRBD2|-|TRBV9|TRBJ2-3
CASSVGAPTSGRDTQYF
TGTGCCAGCAGCGTGGGGGCCCCTACTAGCGGGAGGGATACGCAGTATTTT
>TRBD1|-|TRBV20-1|TRBJ2-7
CSARGLGQGYEQYF
TGCAGTGCTAGGGGCCTAGGACAGGGTTACGAGCAGTACTTC
>-|-|TRBV24-1|TRBJ2-3
CATSAGPSTDTQYF
TGTGCCACCAGTGCCGGGCCCAGCACAGATACGCAGTATTTT
>TRBD1|-|TRBV5-1|TRBJ2-7
CASSLTGQGIHEQYF
TGCGCCAGCAGCTTAACGGGACAGGGGATACACGAGCAGTACTTC
>TRBD2|-|TRBV27|TRBJ2-3
CASSFFGAGAANTDTQYF
TGTGCCAGCAGTTTTTTTGGGGCGGGAGCCGCTAACACAGATACGCAGTATTTT
>-|-|TRBV6-1|TRBJ2-7
CASSHYPRRGIEQYF
TGTGCCAGCAGTCACTACCCCCGTCGGGGAATCGAGCAGTACTTC
>-|few|TRBV28|TRBJ2-5
CASSYHLAETQYF
TGTGCCAGCAGTTATCACTTGGCAGAGACCCAGTACTTC
>TRBD2|few|TRBV2|TRBJ2-7
CASEGLAAYEQYF
TGTGCCAGCGAGGGACTAGCCGCCTACGAGCAGTACTTC
>-|-|TRBV20-1|TRBJ2-1
CSARDSGPSGYNEQFF
TGCAGTGCTAGAGATAGCGGCCCTTCTGGCTACAATGAGCAGTTCTTC
>-|once|TRBV7-9|TRBJ2-3
CASSKAILTDTQYF
TGTGCCAGCAGCAAAGCTATTTTAACAGATACGCAGTATTTT
>-|-|TRBV20-1|TRBJ2-1
CSALGLISSYNEQFF
TGCAGTGCTTTGGGACTCATAAGCTCCTACAATGAGCAGTTCTTC
>-|-|TRBV7-2|TRBJ2-3
CASSLGTAPRSATQYF
TGTGCCAGCAGCTTAGGGACGGCACCACGCAGCGCTACGCAGTATTTT
>TRBD1|few|TRBV12-3/TRBV12-4|TRBJ2-1
CASSLIRDRRYNEQFF
TGTGCCAGCAGTTTGATTAGGGACAGGCGTTACAATGAGCAGTTCTTC
>-|-|TRBV7-9|TRBJ2-2
CASSSGTGELFF
TGTGCCAGCAGCTCTGGGACCGGGGAGCTGTTTTTT
>TRBD2|few|TRBV7-6|TRBJ2-5
CASSPRGEQETQYF
TGTGCCAGCAGCCCCCGGGGGGAGCAAGAGACCCAGTACTTC
>TRBD2|-|TRBV20-1|TRBJ2-7
CSARDPSGSFYEQYF
TGCAGTGCTAGAGATCCCAGCGGGAGCTTCTACGAGCAGTACTTC
>TRBD2|few|TRBV7-2|TRBJ2-3
CASSTLAGGSTDTQYF
TGTGCCAGCAGCACACTAGCGGGGGGAAGCACAGATACGCAGTATTTT
>-|-|TRBV7-2|TRBJ2-4
CASSFQAGVKNIQYF
TGTGCCAGCAGCTTCCAGGCTGGGGTCAAAAACATTCAGTACTTC
>TRBD2|-|TRBV6-1|TRBJ2-1
CASSVLGLAGGYSNEQFF
TGTGCCAGCAGCGTTTTGGGGCTAGCGGGAGGGTACTCAAATGAGCAGTTCTTC
>-|few|TRBV29-1|TRBJ2-5
CSVEPRTSQETQYF
TGCAGCGTTGAACCCCGGACAAGCCAAGAGACCCAGTACTTC
>-|few|TRBV7-3|TRBJ2-1
CASSLGGRSYNEQFF
TGTGCCAGCAGCTTAGGAGGCCGCTCCTACAATGAGCAGTTCTTC
>-|-|TRBV5-1|TRBJ2-7
CASRRTFGSYEQYF
TGCGCCAGCAGAAGGACTTTTGGATCCTACGAGCAGTACTTC
>-|-|TRBV2|TRBJ2-7
CASSGGRHPRDEQYF
TGTGCCAGCAGTGGAGGGCGGCATCCTCGGGACGAGCAGTACTTC
>-|-|TRBV2|TRBJ2-3
CASKVHVMARRSTDTQYF
TGTGCCAGCAAGGTCCATGTGATGGCACGGCGGAGCACAGATACGCAGTATTTT
>TRBD1|-|TRBV29-1|TRBJ2-4
CSVVTGVNIQYF
TGCAGCGTTGTTACAGGGGTAAACATTCAGTACTTC
>TRBD1|-|TRBV29-1|TRBJ2-7
CSGTGTGVDEQYF
TGCAGCGGCACCGGGACAGGGGTCGACGAGCAGTACTTC